This paragraph reports one T cell receptor beta chain. This sample is drawn from a study of OX40 agonist ivuxolimab in advanced cancers. V gave up 3 bases and J gave up 4 bases, with 9 bases separating them. The CDR3 is 13 amino acids. From germline, CDR1 is SGHTA and CDR2 FQGNSA. Sequenced by immunoSEQ multiplex PCR; TCRdb stores in-frame clones only, minus some. The sample contains under 95,000 clones, around 90% of which appear only once. This sequence originates from an adult with an advanced solid tumor such as melanoma, head and neck, liver or kidney cancer. The chain carries TRBV7-2 and TRBJ1-1; D remains ambiguous. This sample comprised CD4+ or CD8+ T cells sorted from blood, obtained in a trial of the OX40 agonist ivuxolimab. CDR3: CASSFPEGTEAFF. In DNA form, the CDR3 reads TGTGCCAGCAGCTTTCCTGAAGGCACTGAAGCTTTCTTT.